Below, 16 T cell receptor beta chains from the same sample are listed, as sequenced in a study of T-cell memory formation after mild COVID-19 (dated by TCRdb to about 2021). Libraries were built with 5' RACE. Sequencing took place on an Illumina NovaSeq 6000. The public sequencing data were trimmed at Q25 with fastp and processed into clonotypes with MiXCR by TCRdb, which kept only in-frame beta chains. Duplicate CDR3 protein sequences are folded into a single record with the most common DNA and genes. The sample table holds approximately 570,000 distinct CDR3 sequences, of which roughly 17% were seen once. The ten largest clones take up around 12% of the sample. The sample consisted of PBMCs or a T cell subset sorted from them (not recorded which). The receptor set was obtained from an adult woman who had mild COVID-19 (a few samples of this study predate the infection). The sample titles of this study are shuffled in the database, so cell type and time point are left out; the donor was told from shared clones.

The chain is built from TRBV11-2 and TRBJ2-7, with TRBD2 identical over 9 bases. Germline V gives CDR1 SGHAT, CDR2 FQNNGV. The CDR3 spans 15 residues. V lost 0 bases to trimming and J lost 2 bases; unmatched junction nucleotides: 2. Written as DNA, the CDR3 is TGTGCCAGCAGCTTAGAGATAGCGGGAGCCTACGAGCAGTACTTC. It translates to CASSLEIAGAYEQYF.

This chain joins TRBV19 and TRBJ1-5; D gene uncertain. The CDR3 runs to 13 residues. Per germline, CDR1 LNHDA and CDR2 SQIVND (reference sequence). V lost 9 bases, J lost 0 bases, and 9 bases lay in between. Written as DNA, the CDR3 is TGTGCCAGCGCGGCGTCTAGCAATCAGCCCCAGCATTTT. Protein product: CASAASSNQPQHF. The variable domain in full, completed from reference TRBV19 and TRBJ1-5, reads DGGITQSPKYLFRKEGQNVTLSCEQNLNHDAMYWYRQDPGQGLRLIYYSQIVNDFQKGDIAEGYSVSREKKESFPLTVTSAQKNPTAFYLCASAASSNQPQHFGDGTRLSIL.

The chain is built from TRBV7-6 and TRBJ1-3; D is uncertain. This CDR3 contains 16 residues. V shed 1 base and J shed 2 bases, with 12 bases lying between them. Germline CDR1 reads SGHVS; CDR2 reads FNYEAQ. The CDR3 loop is CASSLGVGATGNTIYF. CDR3 DNA: TGTGCCAGCAGCTTAGGGGTGGGAGCTACTGGAAACACCATATATTTT.

This clonotype was seen more than once but under ten times. The chain carries TRBV7-9 and TRBJ2-7; 7 bases agree with TRBD2. The CDR3 is 16 amino acids. CDR1 is SEHNR, CDR2 FQNEAQ, per germline (reference sequence). Unmatched junction bases numbered 10, after V lost 5 bases and J lost 0 bases. CDR3 region: CASSPPGLPSSYEQYF. The CDR3 DNA reads as TGTGCCAGCAGCCCCCCGGGACTACCTAGCTCCTACGAGCAGTACTTC.

This clonotype has a handful of counts. The chain links TRBV24-1 to TRBJ1-5, with D tentatively TRBD1 (5 bases). The CDR3 has 16 residues. Looked up from germline, CDR1 is KGHDR and CDR2 is SFDVKD. V was trimmed by 4 bases and J by 3 bases, leaving 15 bases between them. In nucleotides, the CDR3 is TGTGCCACCAGTGAATCAGGGTATGGTAACAATCAGCCCCAGCATTTT. Translating gives CATSESGYGNNQPQHF.

CDR3 in DNA: TGTGCCATCAGTGAGCGGCGGGAGGGCCTTGAGCAGTTCTTC. It yields the protein CAISERREGLEQFF. The chain recombines TRBV10-3 with TRBJ2-1, with 9 bases matching TRBD2. The CDR3 is made up of 14 amino acids. Losses at the gene ends were 2 bases for V and 9 bases for J; bases not matched to a gene: 5. Germline assignment: CDR1 ENHRY and CDR2 SYGVKD.

The chain carries TRBV7-9 and TRBJ1-6; unclear D gene. Germline V CDR1 and CDR2: SEHNR, FQNEAQ (reference sequence). CDR3 length: 12 amino acids. With 5 bases removed from V and 7 bases from J, the gap between germline ends came to 6 bases. The CDR3 coding sequence is TGTGCCAGCAGCCCTCTAAATTCACCCCTCCACTTT. Its protein is CASSPLNSPLHF.

In DNA form, the CDR3 reads TGCGCCAGCAGCCAAGAGGGTAACCCGACAGGGGTTGAGACCCAGTACTTC. Amino acid sequence: CASSQEGNPTGVETQYF. The rearrangement joins TRBV4-1 to TRBJ2-5, with TRBD1 matching over 8 bases. Germline V gene sequence: CDR1 MGHRA, CDR2 YSYEKL. CDR3 length equals 17 residues. V shed 0 bases, J shed 5 bases, and the junction held 11 bases outside the gene matches.

The chain carries TRBV11-2 and TRBJ2-1; D possibly corresponds to TRBD1 (6 bases). The CDR3 is 15 amino acids. Deletions cut 5 bases from V and 6 bases from J, with 17 bases between. Germline CDR1 and CDR2: SGHAT and FQNNGV. The CDR3 protein is CASSTYRDTVNEQFF. CDR3 in DNA: TGTGCCAGCAGCACTTACCGGGACACCGTCAATGAGCAGTTCTTC.

The chain employs TRBV29-1 and TRBJ2-7; D unclear. The CDR3 is 13 residues long. V was clipped by 4 bases and J by 3 bases, with 13 bases between them. CDR1 is SQVTM, CDR2 ANQGSEA, per germline. The CDR3 region is CSVGVGRYYEQYF. In DNA form, the CDR3 reads TGCAGCGTTGGGGTCGGCCGATACTACGAGCAGTACTTC.

The chain links TRBV4-1 to TRBJ1-5, with a tentative D call TRBD1 (5 bases). Trimming left V 4 bases short and J 0 bases short, with 16 bases between. The CDR3 runs to 17 residues. The germline V gene has CDR1 MGHRA and CDR2 YSYEKL. This CDR3 is CASSPSPGRLSNQPQHF. DNA of the CDR3: TGCGCCAGCAGCCCTTCCCCGGGACGGCTTAGCAATCAGCCCCAGCATTTT.

This clonotype has only a few counts. The chain has TRBV7-9 and TRBJ2-1, with 7 bases fitting TRBD1. Germline V CDR1 and CDR2: SEHNR, FQNEAQ (reference sequence). The CDR3 sequence is 15 residues long. Trimming took 1 base from V and 4 from J; bases not matched to a gene: 4. The CDR3, as DNA: TGTGCCAGCAGCTTAGTACAGGGGAGTTACAATGAGCAGTTCTTC. Its protein is CASSLVQGSYNEQFF.

The V and J genes are TRBV12-3 or TRBV12-4 and TRBJ2-4, with TRBD1 identical over 9 bases. CDR3 length: 14 amino acids. V lost 6 bases, J lost 11 bases, and 11 bases stayed unmatched. The CDR3 region is CASSYGTGSTLQYF. In DNA, the CDR3 is TGTGCCAGCAGCTATGGGACAGGGTCGACGCTTCAGTACTTC.

This clonotype was seen a few times. The chain employs TRBV12-3 or TRBV12-4 and TRBJ2-5; D perhaps matches TRBD1 (5 bases). The CDR3 contains 11 residues. Trimming shortened V by 5 bases and J by 9 bases, and 10 bases separated the two germline ends. Here the CDR3 reads CASSQGRAQYF. As DNA, the CDR3 is TGTGCCAGCAGTCAGGGCAGGGCCCAGTACTTC.

This clonotype has a count of ten or more. The rearrangement uses TRBV5-6 and TRBJ1-1, with D possibly TRBD1 on 5 matching bases. Trimming took off 1 base at V and 4 bases at J, with 11 bases between the two ends. This CDR3 is built from 14 residues. Germline lookup yields CDR1 SGHDT and CDR2 YYEEEE. The CDR3: CASSLRGRGTEAFF. The CDR3 DNA reads as TGTGCCAGCAGCTTGAGGGGTCGTGGCACTGAAGCTTTCTTT.

This clonotype came up a few times. This chain connects TRBV20-1 to TRBJ2-1, with 7 bases fitting TRBD2. Germline CDR1 is DFQATT and CDR2 is SNEGSKA (reference sequence). The V and J ends lost 2 bases and 5 bases, in that order; junction bases with no gene match: 9. The CDR3 has 15 amino acids. CDR3 in amino acids: CSARPLGGSNNEQFF. CDR3 in DNA: TGCAGTGCTAGACCTCTGGGCGGGAGTAACAATGAGCAGTTCTTC.